A selection of T cell receptor beta chains follows, all from one sample in a study of blood T cell repertoires in COVID-19. TCRdb's table, derived via immunoSEQ multiplex PCR, lists solely in-frame clones and lacks some. This table holds nearly 110,000 clones, 65% to 75% found once. Input material: peripheral blood. The receptor source for this set is a human donor with acute or convalescent COVID-19. The donor label of this sample is uncertain. Each CDR3 is given with its conserved first and last residue. The D gene is left open where the match is weak. Size tells how often a clone was seen (once, few, many) or the class of an expanded clone, and some rows leave it out.

TGTGCCTGGAGCGGACAGGGTGGTGAAAAACTGTTTTTT	CAWSGQGGEKLFF	.	TRBV30	TRBJ1-4	TRBD1
TGTGCCAGCAGTGAGGGACAGGGAATAAGGCTATTCGGCGAGCAGTACTTC	CASSEGQGIRLFGEQYF	.	TRBV25-1	TRBJ2-7	TRBD1
TGTGCCAGCAGCCAAGGACAGGGAATTTCACCCCTCCACTTT	CASSQGQGISPLHF	.	TRBV3-1/TRBV3-2	TRBJ1-6	TRBD1
TGTGCCAGCAGTGAGGGGACAGACCAAGAGACCCAGTACTTC	CASSEGTDQETQYF	.	TRBV6-1	TRBJ2-5	TRBD1
TGTGCCTGGAGGAATGGAGTCAATGAAAAACTGTTTTTT	CAWRNGVNEKLFF	.	TRBV30	TRBJ1-4	.
TGTGCCAGCAGTTACGTCGACAGGGAAGGTGGCTACACCTTC	CASSYVDREGGYTF	.	TRBV6-6	TRBJ1-2	TRBD1
TGTGCCAGCAGTTATCGGACAGGGTACACAGATACGCAGTATTTT	CASSYRTGYTDTQYF	.	TRBV27	TRBJ2-3	TRBD1
TGCGCCAGCAGCGTTAGCGGGGGGGTTAAGGGTGAGCAGTTCTTC	CASSVSGGVKGEQFF	.	TRBV5-1	TRBJ2-1	TRBD2
TGTGCCAGCAGCGGGAGACAGGTCCCCACCAATGAGCAGTTCTTC	CASSGRQVPTNEQFF	.	TRBV7-3	TRBJ2-1	.
TGCAGTGCTAGGGGGGGGTACGAGCAGTACTTC	CSARGGYEQYF	.	TRBV20-1	TRBJ2-7	TRBD2
TGCGCCAGCTCCATCCGACAGGGTGTAAGAGGCTACACCTTC	CASSIRQGVRGYTF	.	TRBV5-1	TRBJ1-2	TRBD1
TGTGCCAGTATGACCCGGCGGGGCAATCAGCCCCAGCATTTT	CASMTRRGNQPQHF	.	TRBV19	TRBJ1-5	.
TGTGCCAGCAGCGCAGGACTAGCGGGGGGGCCTACGGCCGGGGAGCTGTTTTTT	CASSAGLAGGPTAGELFF	once	TRBV5-6	TRBJ2-2	TRBD2
TGCGCCAGCAGCTTGACAGGGGGGTATAATTCACCCCTCCACTTT	CASSLTGGYNSPLHF	.	TRBV5-1	TRBJ1-6	TRBD1
TGTGCCAGTAGTCTCACAGGGGGGAGCTACACCTTC	CASSLTGGSYTF	few	TRBV19	TRBJ1-2	TRBD1
TGTGCCAGTAGTATTTGGAGGGGCAGTGAGCAGTTCTTC	CASSIWRGSEQFF	.	TRBV19	TRBJ2-1	.
TGTGCCAGCAGATATTCCTATGGCTACACCTTC	CASRYSYGYTF	.	TRBV6-5	TRBJ1-2	.
TGCGCCAGCAGCCCCGGGACAGGGCCTGTCGAAAAACTGTTTTTT	CASSPGTGPVEKLFF	few	TRBV5-1	TRBJ1-4	TRBD1
TGTGCCAGCAGTGGGACAGTAACTTCTGAAAAACTGTTTTTT	CASSGTVTSEKLFF	few	TRBV2	TRBJ1-4	.
TGTGCCAGCAGCCCCAGGACAACCAACACTGAAGCTTTCTTT	CASSPRTTNTEAFF	.	TRBV6-5	TRBJ1-1	.
TGTGCCAGCAGAGAGCCTACAGGGTTGGGCTATGGCTACACCTTC	CASREPTGLGYGYTF	.	TRBV27	TRBJ1-2	.
TGTGCCAGCAGTGAACGGACAGATACGCAGTATTTT	CASSERTDTQYF	.	TRBV2	TRBJ2-3	.
TGTGCCAGCAGTGTTTTAGACATGAACACTGAAGCTTTCTTT	CASSVLDMNTEAFF	.	TRBV2	TRBJ1-1	.
TGTGCCAGCCTTTCCGACCAGGCTAGCACAGATACGCAGTATTTT	CASLSDQASTDTQYF	.	TRBV2	TRBJ2-3	.
TGTGCCACCAGCAGAGAGGCAGGGGCCCCCTACGAGCAGTACTTC	CATSREAGAPYEQYF	once	TRBV15	TRBJ2-7	.
TGCGCCAGCAGCCCCAGCGAAGGACAGCCCCAGCATTTT	CASSPSEGQPQHF	.	TRBV5-1	TRBJ1-5	.
TGCGCCAGCAGCTTGGGCTGGGGGGAGGGATTGAACACTGAAGCTTTCTTT	CASSLGWGEGLNTEAFF	.	TRBV5-1	TRBJ1-1	.
TGTGCCAGCAGCTTGAAGATCCGAACATTCTCCTACAATGAGCAGTTCTTC	CASSLKIRTFSYNEQFF	.	TRBV5-4	TRBJ2-1	.
TGTGCCACCCAGCCGAGGAGCTCCTATAATTCACCCCTCCACTTT	CATQPRSSYNSPLHF	many	TRBV6-5	TRBJ1-6	.
TGCGCCAGCAGCACGACAGGGGCTGGTCAGCCCCAGCATTTT	CASSTTGAGQPQHF	.	TRBV5-1	TRBJ1-5	TRBD1
TGTGCCGGGACGACAGGGAACAATTCACCCCTCCACTTT	CAGTTGNNSPLHF	.	TRBV6-5	TRBJ1-6	TRBD1